These T cell receptor beta chains were read from a single sample in a study of blood T cell repertoires in COVID-19. Sequenced by immunoSEQ multiplex PCR; TCRdb stores in-frame clones only, minus some. This table holds hundreds of thousands of clones, around 81% found once. The sequencing input was PBMCs or T cells enriched from blood (not recorded which). The receptors come from a woman aged 40-49 years with acute COVID-19. The CDR3 runs from the conserved cysteine through the conserved F or W. A D gene is named only where the DNA matches it firmly. Clone size is given for some rows only: seen once, a few or many times, or a class if the clone is expanded.

CDR3 protein	CDR3 DNA	V gene	J gene	clone size	D gene
CASSSDRATEAFF	TGTGCCAGCAGCTCTGACAGGGCCACTGAAGCTTTCTTT	TRBV7-9	TRBJ1-1	.	TRBD1
CAWGQGYEQYF	TGTGCCTGGGGACAGGGCTACGAGCAGTACTTC	TRBV30	TRBJ2-7	.	TRBD1
CAWQRDISGSGNTIYF	TGTGCCTGGCAACGGGACATCTCGGGCTCTGGAAACACCATATATTTT	TRBV30	TRBJ1-3	.	.
CASSENFRETQYF	TGTGCCAGCAGTGAAAACTTCCGAGAGACCCAGTACTTC	TRBV2	TRBJ2-5	.	.
CASSITDTQYF	TGTGCCAGTAGTATAACTGATACGCAGTATTTT	TRBV19	TRBJ2-3	once	.
CASSLEPSGASEQFF	TGTGCCAGCAGCTTAGAGCCTAGCGGGGCAAGTGAGCAGTTCTTC	TRBV7-2	TRBJ2-1	.	TRBD2
CASSMKMGMRRGGYIDTEAFF	TGTGCCAGTAGTATGAAGATGGGGATGCGCAGGGGTGGGTATATCGACACTGAAGCTTTCTTT	TRBV19	TRBJ1-1	.	.
CASSSQARETQYF	TGTGCCAGCAGTTCACAGGCTAGGGAGACCCAGTACTTC	TRBV12-3/TRBV12-4	TRBJ2-5	.	.
CASSLLGQNNSPLHF	TGTGCCAGCAGCCTATTGGGACAGAATAATTCACCCCTCCACTTT	TRBV5-5	TRBJ1-6	once	TRBD1
CASSLNDRGNQPQHF	TGTGCCAGCTCACTAAACGACAGAGGCAATCAGCCCCAGCATTTT	TRBV18	TRBJ1-5	.	.
CASSFPGRAPADTQYF	TGTGCCAGCAGTTTCCCCGGGAGGGCCCCTGCAGATACGCAGTATTTT	TRBV27	TRBJ2-3	.	TRBD2
CASSILRRYSNQPQHF	TGTGCCAGTAGTATCCTACGGAGATATAGCAATCAGCCCCAGCATTTT	TRBV19	TRBJ1-5	once	.
CASSPNRGTYYEQYF	TGTGCCAGCTCACCAAACAGGGGGACCTACTACGAGCAGTACTTC	TRBV18	TRBJ2-7	.	TRBD1
CASSPDGNYGYTF	TGTGCCAGCAGTCCCGACGGGAACTATGGCTACACCTTC	TRBV5-8	TRBJ1-2	.	.
CASSGGLYEQYF	TGCGCCAGCAGCGGGGGACTCTACGAGCAGTACTTC	TRBV5-1	TRBJ2-7	.	.
CASLAGGNQPQHF	TGTGCCAGCCTCGCAGGGGGCAATCAGCCCCAGCATTTT	TRBV6-6	TRBJ1-5	.	.
CASSGTASEKLFF	TGTGCCAGCTCCGGGACAGCGTCTGAAAAACTGTTTTTT	TRBV18	TRBJ1-4	.	TRBD1
CASSPQLAGGYTF	TGTGCCAGCAGCCCACAGCTTGCAGGAGGCTACACCTTC	TRBV9	TRBJ1-2	.	.
CAISGQGDNQPQHF	TGTGCCATCAGTGGACAGGGGGACAATCAGCCCCAGCATTTT	TRBV10-3	TRBJ1-5	.	TRBD1
CASSGAGTSDTGELFF	TGTGCCAGCAGTGGAGCCGGGACTAGCGACACCGGGGAGCTGTTTTTT	TRBV6-1	TRBJ2-2	.	TRBD2
CSASGGGNSPLHF	TGCAGTGCTAGTGGCGGGGGCAATTCACCCCTCCACTTT	TRBV20-1	TRBJ1-6	.	.
CASSQVSGGTRNEQYF	TGTGCCAGCAGCCAGGTTAGCGGGGGGACTCGGAACGAGCAGTACTTC	TRBV3-1/TRBV3-2	TRBJ2-7	.	TRBD2
CASSRKGTSDYNEQFF	TGTGCCAGCAGCCGAAAGGGGACTAGCGACTACAATGAGCAGTTCTTC	TRBV4-2	TRBJ2-1	.	TRBD2
CATSREGAGANVLTF	TGTGCCACCAGCAGAGAAGGGGCTGGGGCCAACGTCCTGACTTTC	TRBV15	TRBJ2-6	.	.
CASSQDRGTYNSPLHF	TGTGCCAGCAGCCAAGACAGGGGAACTTATAATTCACCCCTCCACTTT	TRBV4-2	TRBJ1-6	.	.
CASSNQGSGANVLTF	TGTGCCAGCAGCAATCAGGGATCTGGGGCCAACGTCCTGACTTTC	TRBV7-3	TRBJ2-6	.	.
CASSLGGQGRATNEKLFF	TGTGCCAGCAGCTTGGGGGGACAGGGGCGAGCCACTAATGAAAAACTGTTTTTT	TRBV5-4	TRBJ1-4	.	TRBD1
CASSWTANTEAFF	TGTGCCAGCAGTTGGACAGCCAACACTGAAGCTTTCTTT	TRBV12-3/TRBV12-4	TRBJ1-1	.	.
CASSQSQGYEQYF	TGTGCCAGCAGCCAAAGCCAGGGGTACGAGCAGTACTTC	TRBV3-1/TRBV3-2	TRBJ2-7	.	.
CASSLATGRSTEAFF	TGCGCCAGCAGCTTGGCTACGGGGAGGAGCACTGAAGCTTTCTTT	TRBV5-1	TRBJ1-1	.	.
CASSIGTANQPQHF	TGCGCCAGCAGCATCGGGACAGCGAATCAGCCCCAGCATTTT	TRBV5-1	TRBJ1-5	.	TRBD1
CASSQEPADPPRGQFF	TGTGCCAGCAGCCAGGAACCAGCGGACCCCCCTAGAGGGCAGTTCTTC	TRBV3-1/TRBV3-2	TRBJ2-1	.	.
CASSLQGGRSPLHF	TGTGCCAGCAGCCTACAGGGGGGAAGGTCACCCCTCCACTTT	TRBV6-2/TRBV6-3	TRBJ1-6	.	TRBD1
CSASVDTQYF	TGCAGTGCTAGCGTTGATACGCAGTATTTT	TRBV20-1	TRBJ2-3	many	.
CASGVGGNEQFF	TGTGCCAGTGGAGTCGGCGGTAATGAGCAGTTCTTC	TRBV6-5	TRBJ2-1	.	.
CASTRTTNYGYTF	TGTGCCAGCACACGTACAACTAACTATGGCTACACCTTC	TRBV2	TRBJ1-2	.	.
CASRLLGQINLNYGYTF	TGCGCCAGCAGACTACTAGGACAGATTAACTTGAACTATGGCTACACCTTC	TRBV23-1	TRBJ1-2	once	.
CSASLAGSWNTIYF	TGCAGTGCTAGTCTTGCAGGGTCGTGGAACACCATATATTTT	TRBV20-1	TRBJ1-3	.	.
CASSNQAGHEQYF	TGTGCCAGCAGTAATCAAGCGGGACACGAGCAGTACTTC	TRBV28	TRBJ2-7	.	TRBD2
CATKKESGSLNQPQHF	TGTGCCACCAAGAAAGAGTCCGGGTCGCTCAATCAGCCCCAGCATTTT	TRBV27	TRBJ1-5	.	.
CASGRTGENSPLHF	TGTGCCAGCGGACGGACAGGGGAAAATTCACCCCTCCACTTT	TRBV28	TRBJ1-6	.	TRBD1
CASYQGKANTGELFF	TGTGCCTCCTACCAGGGCAAAGCGAACACCGGGGAGCTGTTTTTT	TRBV10-3	TRBJ2-2	.	.
CASSPDREDSPLHF	TGCGCCAGCAGCCCGGACAGGGAGGATTCACCCCTCCACTTT	TRBV5-1	TRBJ1-6	.	TRBD1
CASSPPTGTGAPTGELFF	TGTGCCAGCAGCCCACCTACGGGGACAGGGGCCCCCACCGGGGAGCTGTTTTTT	TRBV5-8	TRBJ2-2	.	TRBD1
CAWRVAGGPDTQYF	TGTGCCTGGAGAGTGGCGGGGGGTCCAGATACGCAGTATTTT	TRBV30	TRBJ2-3	.	TRBD2
CASSLGTPPNEQYF	TGTGCCAGCAGCCTCGGGACACCTCCCAACGAGCAGTACTTC	TRBV27	TRBJ2-7	once	.
CASRNSALAEINEQFF	TGTGCCAGCAGGAATTCGGCCCTAGCGGAGATCAATGAGCAGTTCTTC	TRBV28	TRBJ2-1	.	TRBD2
CASSSRGSESSGNTIYF	TGCGCCAGCAGCTCCCGGGGGTCGGAGAGCTCTGGAAACACCATATATTTT	TRBV5-1	TRBJ1-3	.	.
CASSLVGGAVEAFF	TGTGCCAGCAGCTTGGTGGGGGGGGCGGTTGAAGCTTTCTTT	TRBV5-4	TRBJ1-1	.	.
CASSVGQGSQPQHF	TGCGCCAGCAGCGTGGGACAGGGAAGTCAGCCCCAGCATTTT	TRBV5-1	TRBJ1-5	.	TRBD1
CASSLLSGSGTEAFF	TGTGCCAGCAGTCTATTGTCCGGAAGCGGCACTGAAGCTTTCTTT	TRBV28	TRBJ1-1	once	.
CASSMEHGDTYNEQFF	TGTGCCAGTAGTATGGAACACGGGGACACCTACAATGAGCAGTTCTTC	TRBV19	TRBJ2-1	.	.
CASSLTRAGGYTF	TGTGCCAGCAGTTTAACCAGGGCAGGCGGCTACACCTTC	TRBV12-3/TRBV12-4	TRBJ1-2	.	.
CASSPIREGEAFF	TGTGCCAGCAGCCCGATCAGGGAGGGTGAAGCTTTCTTT	TRBV14	TRBJ1-1	.	.
CASRPMGLAGASHNEQFF	TGTGCCAGCAGGCCAATGGGGCTAGCGGGGGCCAGTCACAATGAGCAGTTCTTC	TRBV7-9	TRBJ2-1	.	TRBD2
CASSASGGADTQYF	TGTGCCAGCTCAGCCTCGGGGGGTGCAGATACGCAGTATTTT	TRBV18	TRBJ2-3	.	TRBD2
CASSQVYRGGYTF	TGCGCCAGCAGCCAAGTTTACAGGGGAGGCTACACCTTC	TRBV4-3	TRBJ1-2	.	TRBD1
CASSERGAGETQYF	TGTGCCAGCAGTGAACGGGGGGCCGGGGAGACCCAGTACTTC	TRBV6-1	TRBJ2-5	.	.
CASSQGLDIYYGYTF	TGTGCCAGCAGCCAAGGGTTGGACATCTACTATGGCTACACCTTC	TRBV3-1/TRBV3-2	TRBJ1-2	.	.
CASSPGHQNTEAFF	TGTGCCAGCAGCCCAGGACACCAGAACACTGAAGCTTTCTTT	TRBV7-3	TRBJ1-1	.	.